These T cell receptor beta chains were read from a single sample in a study of CD4 T cells in relation to SARS-CoV-2 and coronaviruses. These receptors lack a known antigen. Data came from immunoSEQ multiplex PCR; TCRdb stores just in-frame clones and leaves some out. This sample has tens of thousands of clones, with around 74% found just once. Sequencing used memory CD4+ T cells from PBMCs, cultured in vitro. These receptors came from an adult with COVID-19. The CDR3 runs from the conserved cysteine through the conserved F or W. A D gene is named only where the DNA matches it firmly. Only some rows state a clone size, as once, few, many or a class for expanded clones.

d_gene	j_gene	abundance	v_gene	CDR3nt	CDR3aa
TRBD2	TRBJ2-2	-	TRBV2	TGTGCCAGCAAATCCCGACTAGCGGGGACTAACACCGGGGAGCTGTTTTTT	CASKSRLAGTNTGELFF
-	TRBJ2-3	-	TRBV6-5	TGTGCCAGTGGGCAGGACACAGATACGCAGTATTTT	CASGQDTDTQYF
-	TRBJ2-5	-	TRBV19	TGTGCCAGTAGTATAGGGCAGACTAACCAAGAGACCCAGTACTTC	CASSIGQTNQETQYF
-	TRBJ2-7	-	TRBV7-3	TGTGCCAGCAGCGCGGACACCCAAAGTGAGCAGTACTTC	CASSADTQSEQYF
-	TRBJ2-2	-	TRBV6-5	TGTGCCAGCAGTAATAACCCGGGCACCGGGGAGCTGTTTTTT	CASSNNPGTGELFF
-	TRBJ2-7	-	TRBV5-1	TGCGCCAGCAGCTTGGCGTCAGGGGCTGCCTACGAGCAGTACTTC	CASSLASGAAYEQYF
-	TRBJ1-5	few	TRBV7-9	TGTGCCAGCAGCGAAGGGTATCCGGGGCAGCCCCAGCATTTT	CASSEGYPGQPQHF
-	TRBJ1-6	medium-sized	TRBV25-1	TGTGCCAGCAGTGAATCGGGGCTGAGCTCCTATAATTCACCCCTCCACTTT	CASSESGLSSYNSPLHF
TRBD2	TRBJ2-4	-	TRBV28	TGTGCCAGCAGTTCGATGACTAGCGGAAACATTCAGTACTTC	CASSSMTSGNIQYF
-	TRBJ1-5	once	TRBV7-2	TGTGCCAGCAGCTTTAGTCAGAAGAAGCCCCAGCATTTT	CASSFSQKKPQHF
-	TRBJ2-7	-	TRBV5-1	TGCGCCAGCAGCTTGAGGAGGTCGCCGGCCGAGCAGTACTTC	CASSLRRSPAEQYF
TRBD1	TRBJ2-7	-	TRBV6-5	TGTGCCAGCAGTAGACAGGGGTACGAGCAGTACTTC	CASSRQGYEQYF
TRBD1	TRBJ2-3	once	TRBV28	TGTGCCAGCAGTGGGACAGGGGTCTGGCTTAAGAAAAGCACAGATACGCAGTATTTT	CASSGTGVWLKKSTDTQYF
TRBD2	TRBJ2-2	-	TRBV5-4	TGTGCCAGCAGCTTGCGGGAAGGACTAGCGGGAGCCGGGGAGCTGTTTTTT	CASSLREGLAGAGELFF
TRBD2	TRBJ2-1	-	TRBV28	TGTGCCAGCAGGGGACTAGTAGGGGCCTTCTCCTACAATGAGCAGTTCTTC	CASRGLVGAFSYNEQFF
TRBD2	TRBJ2-1	-	TRBV7-7	TGTGCCAGCAGCAGCGGGAGGGAATCCTACAATGAGCAGTTCTTC	CASSSGRESYNEQFF
TRBD1	TRBJ1-5	-	TRBV28	TGTGCCAGCACATATGCCAACAGGGGGACCAATCAGCCCCAGCATTTT	CASTYANRGTNQPQHF
TRBD1	TRBJ2-5	-	TRBV5-1	TGCGCCAGCAGCTTATACGGACAGGGGGCGGGAGAGACCCAGTACTTC	CASSLYGQGAGETQYF
-	TRBJ2-3	-	TRBV5-1	TGCGCCAGCAGCTTGGGGACAGAGCTCCGGGACCCCCAGTATTTT	CASSLGTELRDPQYF
-	TRBJ1-1	-	TRBV7-2	TGTGCCAGCAGCTTATGGGATGTGGACACTGAAGCTTTCTTT	CASSLWDVDTEAFF
-	TRBJ2-3	-	TRBV2	TGTGCCAGCCGTCCCCGAGTAGCTGATACGCAGTATTTT	CASRPRVADTQYF
-	TRBJ1-1	-	TRBV7-9	TGTGCCAGCAGCCCACCGACAGGTGAAGATGGTAGGACTGAAGCTTTCTTT	CASSPPTGEDGRTEAFF